This record covers a single T cell receptor beta chain. The CDR3 length is 15 residues. Per the germline V gene, CDR1 is GTSNPN and CDR2 is SVGIG (reference sequence). V was clipped by 2 bases and J by 6 bases, with 17 bases between them. The sample is drawn from a study of T cell repertoires in ileal Crohn's disease. Sequenced by immunoSEQ multiplex PCR; TCRdb stores in-frame clones only, minus some. This table has some 14,000 clones, approximately 81% appearing once. Eligibility required adulthood, ileal or ileocolonic Crohn's disease and indicated ileocolonic resection. J is TRBJ2-1 and V is TRBV30; D possibly corresponds to TRBD1 (6 bases). The specimen sequenced was ileal tissue. The sequence came from an adult with Crohn's disease. The CDR3 sequence is CAWSSQGLLPNEQFF. The CDR3 DNA follows: TGTGCCTGGAGTTCACAGGGTCTTCTCCCCAATGAGCAGTTCTTC.